Described below is a single TCR beta chain sequence and its context. J lost 9 bases, V lost 6 bases, and 9 bases had no gene match. CDR1 and CDR2 (germline): MNHNY, SVGAGI (reference sequence). This CDR3 spans 14 amino acids. The data were taken from a study of control samples from healthy donors and cancer patients. Data came from immunoSEQ multiplex PCR; TCRdb stores just in-frame clones and leaves some out. The sample has about 130,000 clones, about 93% seen once. The receptor comes from a man aged 50 or older with head and neck cancer. Sample: PBMCs. V and J are TRBV6-6 and TRBJ2-7, with TRBD2 identical over 12 bases. The CDR3 is CASRHWTSGEVQYF. The CDR3 DNA sequence: TGTGCCAGCAGACACTGGACTAGCGGGGAGGTGCAGTACTTC.